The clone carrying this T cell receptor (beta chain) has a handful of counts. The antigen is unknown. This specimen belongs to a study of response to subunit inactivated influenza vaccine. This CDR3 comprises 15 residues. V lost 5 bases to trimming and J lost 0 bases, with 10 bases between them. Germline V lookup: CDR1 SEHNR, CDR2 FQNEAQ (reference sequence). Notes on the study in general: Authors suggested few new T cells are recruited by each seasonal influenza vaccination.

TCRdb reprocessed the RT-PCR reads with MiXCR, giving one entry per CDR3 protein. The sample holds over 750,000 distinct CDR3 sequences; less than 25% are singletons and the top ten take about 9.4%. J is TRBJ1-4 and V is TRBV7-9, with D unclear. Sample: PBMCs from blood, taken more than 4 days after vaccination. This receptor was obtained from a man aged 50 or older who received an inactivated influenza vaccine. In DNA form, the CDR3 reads TGTGCCAGCAGCCTGGAAGTTGCAACTAATGAAAAACTGTTTTTT. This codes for CASSLEVATNEKLFF.